These 22 T cell receptor beta chains came from one sample sequenced in a study of shared clonotypes between healthy human individuals. Sequencing was performed with immunoSEQ multiplex PCR; in TCRdb, only in-frame clones are kept and a portion is missing. The sample records millions of clones, approximately 90% being singletons. Specimen: naive CD4+ T cells sorted from blood. Stated subset: CD45RA+ positively selected. These TCRs come from a man in his late teens or twenties in good health.

The genes are TRBV16 and TRBJ1-5, with no clear D. Between the trimmed V and J ends, which lost 0 bases and 8 bases, there was a span of 8 bases. From germline, CDR1 is KGHSY and CDR2 FQNENV. This CDR3 is 13 amino acids long. The CDR3 is CASSQSREEPQHF. The CDR3, as DNA: TGTGCCAGCAGCCAATCTCGGGAAGAGCCCCAGCATTTT.

The gene calls are TRBV2 and TRBJ2-2; TRBD2 might be the D (5 bases). Germline lookup yields CDR1 SNHLY and CDR2 FYNNEI. This CDR3 contains 15 residues. V was shortened by 4 bases and J by 0 bases, with 9 bases between the two germline ends. The CDR3 reads CASSAAGTNTGELFF. The CDR3, as DNA: TGTGCCAGCAGTGCGGCCGGGACGAACACCGGGGAGCTGTTTTTT.

The rearrangement links TRBV18 to TRBJ2-5; maybe TRBD2 (5 bases). Looked up from germline, CDR1 is KGHSH and CDR2 is LQKENI. The CDR3 consists of 15 residues. V was cut by 0 bases and J by 2 bases, with 10 bases left in between. CDR3 in amino acids: CASSPPNGKQETQYF. CDR3 nucleotide sequence: TGTGCCAGCTCACCACCCAACGGGAAACAAGAGACCCAGTACTTC.

J is TRBJ1-4 and V is TRBV19; no firm D call. The CDR3 runs to 16 residues. Per germline, CDR1 LNHDA and CDR2 SQIVND (reference sequence). V dropped 1 base and J dropped 0 bases, with 9 bases sitting between them. The CDR3: CASSIGPPATNEKLFF. CDR3 nucleotide sequence: TGTGCCAGTAGTATAGGGCCGCCCGCAACTAATGAAAAACTGTTTTTT.

The V and J genes are TRBV28 and TRBJ1-2; D remains ambiguous. Deletions cut 11 bases from V and 4 bases from J, with 11 bases between. The CDR3 covers 11 residues. Germline V lookup: CDR1 MDHEN, CDR2 SYDVKM. The CDR3 nucleotides read TGTGCCGCGGATGACATCTATGGCTACACCTTC. This encodes CAADDIYGYTF.

V usage is TRBV7-9 and J usage is TRBJ1-2, with 9 bases that match TRBD1. J lost 7 bases, V lost 1 base, and 4 bases had no gene match. The CDR3 spans 14 residues. The germline V gene encodes CDR1 SEHNR and CDR2 FQNEAQ (reference sequence). The CDR3 region is CASSLGRQGGGYTF. Written as DNA, the CDR3 is TGTGCCAGCAGCTTAGGACGACAGGGGGGTGGCTACACCTTC.

The count of this clone is one. The J gene is TRBJ2-7, the V gene TRBV5-1; D could derive from TRBD1 or TRBD2 (5 bases each). The CDR3 runs 14 residues. From germline, CDR1 is SGHRS and CDR2 YFSETQ. Trimming took 6 bases from V and 3 from J, leaving 16 bases between them. For the CDR3, the DNA is TGCGCCAGCACCCCGTCGGGGACGGGCTACGAGCAGTACTTC. Translated: CASTPSGTGYEQYF.

The genes are TRBV6-5 and TRBJ2-3; 7 nucleotides match TRBD1. Germline V gene lookup returns CDR1 MNHEY and CDR2 SVGAGI. This CDR3 spans 14 amino acids. The ends lost 6 bases at V and 4 bases at J; junction bases unmatched: 7. The CDR3 loop is CASSTRQGPDTQYF. The CDR3 DNA reads TGTGCCAGCAGCACCAGACAGGGACCAGATACGCAGTATTTT.

The V gene is TRBV5-1, the J gene TRBJ2-3; the D call may be TRBD1 or TRBD2 (6 bases each). The V gene's germline CDR1 is SGHRS and CDR2 YFSETQ. The V end was cut by 0 bases, the J end by 4 bases, with 9 bases between. This CDR3 has 14 residues. The CDR3 sequence: CASSLEGDSDTQYF. The CDR3 coding sequence is TGCGCCAGCAGCTTGGAGGGGGACTCAGATACGCAGTATTTT.

V is TRBV9 and J is TRBJ2-1, with 9 positions matching TRBD2. V lost 3 bases to trimming and J lost 3 bases; unmatched junction nucleotides: 10. CDR1 and CDR2 (germline): SGDLS, YYNGEE. CDR3 size: 17 residues. The DNA for the CDR3 is TGTGCCAGCAGCGACGGCATGCGGGAGGGCCGCTACAATGAGCAGTTCTTC. It translates to CASSDGMREGRYNEQFF.

The J gene is TRBJ2-7, the V gene TRBV18, with TRBD2 identical over 12 bases. Per germline, CDR1 KGHSH and CDR2 LQKENI. The V gene end was trimmed by 6 bases and the J gene end by 6 bases; junction bases not matched to a gene: 3. This CDR3 contains 13 residues. CDR3 sequence reads: CASSLAGGREQYF. The CDR3 bases are TGTGCCAGCTCGCTAGCGGGGGGGCGCGAGCAGTACTTC.

The rearrangement joins TRBV28 to TRBJ1-2; D is unresolved. V lost 1 base, J lost 2 bases, and 14 bases lay in between. The CDR3 length is 16 residues. Germline V gene data show CDR1 as MDHEN and CDR2 as SYDVKM. Here the CDR3 DNA reads TGTGCCAGCAGTTTATCTACGGGTCAGGCGAACTATGGCTACACCTTC. Protein: CASSLSTGQANYGYTF.

This clone was seen a single time. The rearrangement links TRBV2 to TRBJ2-2, with a possible D match to TRBD1 (6 bases). The germline V and J ends were trimmed by 1 base and 6 bases, with 9 bases remaining between them. CDR1 is SNHLY, CDR2 FYNNEI, per germline. The CDR3 consists of 14 residues. The CDR3 here is CASSEEGGSGELFF. The CDR3 DNA follows: TGTGCCAGCAGTGAAGAAGGGGGTTCCGGGGAGCTGTTTTTT.

The chain recombines TRBV6-1 with TRBJ2-7, with D possibly TRBD1 on 6 matching bases. CDR1 is MNHNS, CDR2 SASEGT, per germline. V was trimmed by 4 bases and J by 2 bases, leaving 18 bases between them. The CDR3 length is 16 residues. The CDR3 sequence is CASSGGQSPEPYEQYF. As DNA, the CDR3 is TGTGCCAGCAGTGGAGGACAGAGTCCGGAACCCTACGAGCAGTACTTC.

The gene calls are TRBV11-3 and TRBJ2-3; 11 bases match TRBD1. The CDR3 is made up of 18 amino acids. V gave up 0 bases and J gave up 1 base; unmatched junction bases: 6. The germline V gene has CDR1 SGHNT and CDR2 YENEEA. CDR3 region: CASSLDGTGGRGTDTQYF. As DNA, the CDR3 is TGTGCCAGCAGCTTAGATGGGACAGGGGGTCGGGGCACAGATACGCAGTATTTT.

The chain carries TRBV27 and TRBJ2-1, with a tentative D call TRBD2 (6 bases). CDR1 and CDR2 (germline): MNHEY, SMNVEV (reference sequence). This CDR3 region has 15 residues. V was pared by 2 bases and J by 4 bases, with 12 bases between. The CDR3, as DNA: TGTGCCAGCAGTTTAGCGGCGGGATTGTACAATGAGCAGTTCTTC. Its translation is CASSLAAGLYNEQFF.

V and J are TRBV9 and TRBJ1-1; possibly TRBD1 for D (5 bases). The CDR3 contains 15 residues. With 0 bases removed from V and 4 bases from J, the gap between germline ends came to 13 bases. Germline V gene data show CDR1 as SGDLS and CDR2 as YYNGEE. The CDR3 sequence is CASSVVSQGGTEAFF. CDR3 DNA: TGTGCCAGCAGCGTAGTTTCCCAGGGAGGCACTGAAGCTTTCTTT.

As regards this clone: The sample holds other DNA sequences that translate to the same CDR3. The chain is built from TRBV11-2 and TRBJ2-5; 9 nucleotides line up with TRBD1. The V gene end was trimmed by 3 bases and the J gene end by 4 bases; junction bases not matched to a gene: 6. CDR1 is SGHAT and CDR2 is FQNNGV in the germline V gene. This CDR3 comprises 15 residues. CDR3 coding DNA: TGTGCCAGCAGCTTGGACGGACAGGGGAGAGAGACCCAGTACTTC. As protein: CASSLDGQGRETQYF.

Concerning this clone itself: The same CDR3 is also encoded by other DNA sequences in this sample. This rearrangement joins TRBV5-1 to TRBJ2-5; 12 nucleotides agree with TRBD2. The CDR3 is made up of 14 amino acids. Germline CDR1 SGHRS, CDR2 YFSETQ. With V trimmed by 5 bases and J by 5 bases, 4 bases remained unmatched. The chain's CDR3 is CASRAGTSGETQYF. CDR3 DNA: TGCGCCAGCAGAGCCGGGACTAGCGGGGAGACCCAGTACTTC. The whole variable domain, remainder taken from reference TRBV5-1 and TRBJ2-5, is KAGVTQTPRYLIKTRGQQVTLSCSPISGHRSVSWYQQTPGQGLQFLFEYFSETQRNKGNFPGRFSGRQFSNSRSEMNVSTLELGDSALYLCASRAGTSGETQYFGPGTRLLVL.

With regard to this clone: Different DNA sequences within this sample yield the same CDR3. The chain joins TRBV2 to TRBJ2-2; 13 bases are a match to TRBD2. From germline, CDR1 is SNHLY and CDR2 FYNNEI. This CDR3 is built from 16 residues. The ends lost 4 bases at V and 1 base at J; junction bases unmatched: 0. CDR3 DNA sequence: TGTGCCAGCAGTGGGACTAGCGGGAGGAACACCGGGGAGCTGTTTTTT. This encodes CASSGTSGRNTGELFF.

The gene calls are TRBV7-9 and TRBJ2-5, with D unresolved. V was trimmed by 1 base and J by 2 bases, leaving 11 bases between them. Germline CDR1 SEHNR, CDR2 FQNEAQ (reference sequence). The CDR3 is made up of 15 amino acids. Here the CDR3 DNA reads TGTGCCAGCAGCTTAGATGCTGGTATACAAGAGACCCAGTACTTC. Translated, it gives CASSLDAGIQETQYF. The variable domain in full, with the rest retrieved from reference TRBV7-9 and TRBJ2-5, is DTGVSQNPRHKITKRGQNVTFRCDPISEHNRLYWYRQTLGQGPEFLTYFQNEAQLEKSRLLSDRFSAERPKGSFSTLEIQRTEQGDSAMYLCASSLDAGIQETQYFGPGTRLLVL.

The rearrangement links TRBV6-5 to TRBJ1-6; D uncertain. This CDR3 is built from 14 residues. Per germline, CDR1 MNHEY and CDR2 SVGAGI. V lost 6 bases and J 7 bases, leaving 13 bases between the germline ends. In DNA, the CDR3 is TGTGCCAGCAGGCCGGGCCCGAGGAATTCACCCCTCCACTTT. Protein product: CASRPGPRNSPLHF.